This T cell receptor (beta chain) appears in the sequencing data of a study of shared clonotypes between healthy human individuals. Study background: Researchers assigned three CD4 naive, three CD4 memory, two CD8 naive and one CD8 memory plate to each donor.

The germline gives CDR1 ENHRY, CDR2 SYGVKD. J was trimmed by 5 bases and V by 6 bases; bases with no gene match: 20. The CDR3 is 19 amino acids. Authors' analysis steps: Junction-only sequences without quality scores were provided by ImmunoSEQ, so filtering was different. Method: immunoSEQ multiplex PCR; TCRdb's copy keeps in-frame clones and lacks some. V and J calls and clone size are those listed in that table; D and trimming were worked out from the DNA. In the table there are about 2,200,000 clones, around 93% of which are singletons. Naive CD8 cells lacked CD45RO and underwent positive selection for CCR7, leaving out terminally differentiated effector memory CD45RA+ cells. Donors, healthy HIV-negative adults, lacked recent acute infections or vaccinations.

The source is a man between 18 and 29 years old in good health. Some clones in this sample may be carry-over from other donors' samples. The chain couples TRBV10-3 to TRBJ2-2; 8 positions match TRBD2. The specimen sequenced was naive CD8+ T cells from PBMCs. The CDR3 here is CAIRGPPTLAGSGTGELFF. The CDR3 DNA sequence: TGTGCCATCAGAGGCCCCCCCACATTAGCGGGATCGGGTACCGGGGAGCTGTTTTTT.